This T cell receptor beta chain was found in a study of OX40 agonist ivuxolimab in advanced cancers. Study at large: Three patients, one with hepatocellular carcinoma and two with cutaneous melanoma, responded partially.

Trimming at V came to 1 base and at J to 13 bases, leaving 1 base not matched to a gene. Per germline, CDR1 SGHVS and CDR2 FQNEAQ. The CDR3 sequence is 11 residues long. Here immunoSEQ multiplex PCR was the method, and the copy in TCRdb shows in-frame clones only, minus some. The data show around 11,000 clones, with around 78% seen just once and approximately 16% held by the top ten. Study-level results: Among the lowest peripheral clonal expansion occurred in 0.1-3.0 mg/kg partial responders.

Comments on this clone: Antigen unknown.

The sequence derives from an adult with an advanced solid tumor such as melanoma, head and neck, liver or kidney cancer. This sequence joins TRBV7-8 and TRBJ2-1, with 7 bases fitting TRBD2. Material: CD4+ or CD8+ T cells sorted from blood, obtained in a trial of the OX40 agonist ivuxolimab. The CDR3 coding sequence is TGTGCCAGCAGCTTAGGGGGGGGACAGTTCTTC. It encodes CASSLGGGQFF.